This TCR beta chain came from a study of CD8 T cells in Susac syndrome. Random hexamers were used to reverse transcribe an amount of roughly 0.45 to 1 ug RNA. Multiplex PCR with immunoSEQ amplified the TCR beta CDR3 across 54 Vbeta and 13 Jbeta. TCRdb used MiXCR to reprocess the immunoSEQ multiplex PCR reads, holding one entry per CDR3 protein. The table lists 200,000 to 250,000 distinct CDR3 sequences, roughly nine tenths of them singletons. The CDR3 is 14 amino acids. Deletions cut 1 base from V and 6 bases from J, with 12 bases between. The germline V gene encodes CDR1 LGHNA and CDR2 YNFKEQ. Sequencing of TCR beta was performed on blood CD8+ T cells and on blood CD4+ T cells. This clonotype was seen a single time.

Material: CD8+ T cells from PBMCs. The TCR comes from a human donor with multiple sclerosis. The rearrangement joins TRBV4-2 to TRBJ1-1; no firm D call. The CDR3 coding sequence is TGTGCCAGCAGCCAAGGTCCAGCGGGCCCTGAAGCTTTCTTT. Its translation: CASSQGPAGPEAFF.